The clone carrying this T cell receptor beta chain was seen repeatedly, ten times or more. No fewer than 5.5 micrograms of total RNA were isolated from every sample. Germline lookup yields CDR1 LGHNA and CDR2 YNFKEQ. The CDR3 loop spans 16 amino acids. Trimming left V 0 bases short and J 0 bases short, with 9 bases between. This specimen belongs to a study of blood T cells in healthy people across ages. Sample-barcoded 5' priming and a J-beta primer mix drove a second PCR of roughly 6 to 12 cycles. TCRdb passed the 5' RACE reads through MiXCR, listing each CDR3 protein once. The data hold 650,000 to 1,000,000 distinct CDR3 sequences, with 36% observed a single time.

The sample taken for sequencing was blood. The rearrangement joins TRBV4-2 to TRBJ2-4; TRBD1 is a possible D gene (6 bases). The origin of this receptor is a man aged 18-30 years in good health. The CDR3 here is CASSQDAGVAKNIQYF. The DNA of the CDR3 is TGTGCCAGCAGCCAAGATGCAGGGGTAGCCAAAAACATTCAGTACTTC.